The subject of this entry is one TCR beta chain. The antigen is not known. This entry belongs to a study of OX40 agonist ivuxolimab in advanced cancers. The CDR3 is 16 amino acids. The V gene's germline CDR1 is SGHRS and CDR2 YFSETQ. Deletions cut 0 bases from V and 0 bases from J, with 7 bases between. Findings of the study overall: Not determined was the antigen specificity of the expanded peripheral T cells.

Here immunoSEQ multiplex PCR was the method, and the copy in TCRdb shows in-frame clones only, minus some. The data show about 48,000 clones, about 87% seen once. The V call is TRBV5-1, the J call TRBJ2-6; no clear D gene. Sequencing used CD4+ or CD8+ T cells sorted from blood, obtained in a trial of the OX40 agonist ivuxolimab. The TCR was taken from an adult with an advanced solid tumor such as melanoma, head and neck, liver or kidney cancer. CDR3: CASSLDTVSGANVLTF. The CDR3 bases are TGCGCCAGCAGCTTGGACACAGTCTCTGGGGCCAACGTCCTGACTTTC.